Listed here are 21 T cell receptor beta chains from one sample, sequenced in a study of breast tumors, draining lymph nodes, adjacent tissues. Axillary draining lymph nodes of breast cancer patients supplied the node samples. Each CDR3 protein is one row after TCRdb ran MiXCR on the multiplex PCR reads. The repertoire holds fewer than 300,000 distinct CDR3 sequences, with about 30% as singletons. Sequenced: axillary lymph node tissue. All receptors come from a female donor with breast cancer. Some clones in this sample may be carry-over from other donors' samples.

In its sample, this clonotype was seen many times. The chain uses TRBV7-2 and TRBJ2-2; 9 bases are shared with TRBD2. The ends lost 4 bases at V and 7 bases at J; junction bases unmatched: 16. Per germline, CDR1 SGHTA and CDR2 FQGNSA. The CDR3 sequence is 18 residues long. The CDR3 DNA is TGTGCCAGCAGCTCCCCTGCCGGCGGGAGGGCCAGGAGCGGGGAGCTGTTTTTT. Its translation is CASSSPAGGRARSGELFF.

On this clonotype: Because it lacks the conserved phenylalanine or tryptophan at the end, this CDR3 is likely a read error. The chain uses TRBV12-3 or TRBV12-4 and TRBJ1-1; 9 bases fit TRBD1. The CDR3 runs 17 residues. The CDR3 nucleotides read TGCGCCAGCAGCACCCCTCGGGACAGGGCGGGAAGAACTGAAGCTTTCGTT. Protein: CASSTPRDRAGRTEAFV.

In its sample, this clonotype was seen a few times. The chain joins TRBV15 to TRBJ1-1; unclear D gene. Germline-derived CDR1 and CDR2 are LNHNV and YYDKDF (reference sequence). V was cut by 3 bases and J by 3 bases, with 14 bases left in between. This CDR3 comprises 15 residues. For the CDR3, the DNA is TGTGCCACCAGCAGTCGCTGGGCTGCTGACACTGAAGCTTTCTTT. As protein: CATSSRWAADTEAFF. Full variable domain (missing parts from reference TRBV15 and TRBJ1-1): DAMVIQNPRYQVTQFGKPVTLSCSQTLNHNVMYWYQQKSSQAPKLLFHYYDKDFNNEADTPDNFQSRRPNTSFCFLDIRSPGLGDTAMYLCATSSRWAADTEAFFGQGTRLTVV.

A remark on this clonotype: Without the conserved terminal phenylalanine or tryptophan, this CDR3 likely stems from a read error. The DNA is left out, because the CDR3 cannot be placed on it with certainty; the CDR3 is given as TCRdb lists it. The V call is TRBV12-3 or TRBV12-4, the J call TRBJ2-7; the D call in the table, TRBD2, was not verified against the DNA. A total of 9 residues make up the CDR3, ends included. Here the CDR3 reads CASRTGLAG.

Turning to this clonotype: A much more abundant neighbour one base away suggests this may be a read error. CDR3 loop: CASSDGDRGTHEQHF. Written as DNA, the CDR3 is TGTGCCAGCAGCGACGGGGACAGGGGCACCCACGAGCAGCACTTC. The chain is built from TRBV7-9 and TRBJ2-7; 10 bases map to TRBD1. The CDR3 runs 15 residues. Germline CDR1 SEHNR, CDR2 FQNEAQ (reference sequence).

This clonotype came up many times. The chain carries TRBV20-1 and TRBJ2-7, with D possibly being TRBD1 (5 bases). The CDR3 totals 18 residues. The V gene's germline CDR1 is DFQATT and CDR2 SNEGSKA (reference sequence). Trimming pared 0 bases from V and 0 bases from J, leaving 21 bases between. Here the CDR3 DNA reads TGCAGTGCTAGAGATTTCCCTTCAGGGCAGTCGAGCTCCTACGAGCAGTACTTC. It encodes CSARDFPSGQSSSYEQYF.

This clonotype was counted between two and nine times. A much bigger clone sits one base away, suggesting this may be a read error. The genes are TRBV9 and TRBJ2-2; 7 bases map to TRBD2. The CDR3 consists of 15 residues. Germline lookup yields CDR1 SGDLS and CDR2 YYNGEE. The CDR3 region has the DNA TGTGCCAGCAGCGTCCAAGCGGGATATCCCGGGGAGCCGTTTTTT. Amino acids: CASSVQAGYPGEPFF.

This clonotype has at least ten counts. This chain connects TRBV6-5 to TRBJ2-1; D gene uncertain. This CDR3 is built from 14 residues. Trimming pared 4 bases from V and 5 bases from J, leaving 12 bases between. Per germline, CDR1 MNHEY and CDR2 SVGAGI. This chain's CDR3 is CASSSRLTHNEQFF. Here the CDR3 DNA reads TGTGCCAGCAGTTCCCGTCTAACACACAATGAGCAGTTCTTC.

This clonotype has a count of ten or more. V usage is TRBV7-8 and J usage is TRBJ1-2; D possibly corresponds to TRBD1 (6 bases). Trimming left V 0 bases short and J 6 bases short, with 14 bases between. The V gene's germline CDR1 is SGHVS and CDR2 FQNEAQ. The CDR3 is 15 amino acids. CDR3 bases: TGTGCCAGCAGCTTAGCGGGGCAGGGGATGAATGGCTACACCTTC. This encodes CASSLAGQGMNGYTF. The complete variable domain, with remaining parts taken from reference TRBV7-8 and TRBJ1-2, reads GAGVSQSPRYKVAKRGQDVALRCDPISGHVSLFWYQQALGQGPEFLTYFQNEAQLDKSGLPSDRFFAERPEGSVSTLKIQRTQQEDSAVYLCASSLAGQGMNGYTFGSGTRLTVV.

This sequence joins TRBV9 and TRBJ1-6, with D hard to call. The CDR3 totals 15 residues. With 0 bases removed from V and 7 bases from J, the gap between germline ends came to 11 bases. Germline V gives CDR1 SGDLS, CDR2 YYNGEE. CDR3 nucleotide sequence: TGTGCCAGCAGCGTAGGAACGGGAGGGAATTCACCCCTCCACTTT. This codes for CASSVGTGGNSPLHF.

This clonotype was counted at least ten times. This CDR3 is CASSVSQGGDTGELFF. In DNA form, the CDR3 reads TGCGCCAGCAGCGTTTCCCAGGGGGGGGACACCGGGGAGCTGTTTTTT. V is TRBV4-1 and J is TRBJ2-2; perhaps D is TRBD1 or TRBD2 (7 bases each). The V and J ends lost 5 bases and 3 bases respectively, with 16 bases between them. The CDR3 has 16 amino acids. Germline V gene lookup returns CDR1 MGHRA and CDR2 YSYEKL.

The sample holds many counts of this clonotype. V and J are TRBV4-1 and TRBJ2-1; the D is unclear. Germline values: CDR1 MGHRA, CDR2 YSYEKL. The CDR3 spans 13 residues. Trimming cost V 3 bases and J 5 bases, with 8 bases left between them. DNA for the CDR3: TGCGCCAGCAGCCAGAAGAGGAACAATGAGCAGTTCTTC. It specifies CASSQKRNNEQFF.

To note about this clonotype: One junction end does not reproduce the germline sequence, and a read error may be involved. The genes are TRBV6-5 and TRBJ2-1; maybe TRBD2 (6 bases). The CDR3 is 15 amino acids. CDR1 MNHEY and CDR2 SVGAGI come from the germline V gene. The CDR3 here is CASSHSTGAYNEQFF. As DNA, the CDR3 is TGTGCCAGCAGTCACTCCACGGGGGCCTACAATGAGCAGTTCTTC.

In its sample, this clonotype was seen many times. V gene TRBV29-1 combines with J gene TRBJ2-1, with D maybe TRBD2 (5 bases). Trimming removed 6 bases at V and 4 bases at J, with 13 bases between. The CDR3 contains 13 residues. Looked up from germline, CDR1 is SQVTM and CDR2 is ANQGSEA. The CDR3 region is CSVDSSDYNEQFF. The DNA of the CDR3 is TGCAGCGTGGACTCCTCGGATTACAATGAGCAGTTCTTC.

The chain has TRBV24-1 and TRBJ2-2, with 9 bases fitting TRBD1. The junction had 1 base not matched to a gene; V was cut back by 5 bases and J by 4 bases. Germline V gene data show CDR1 as KGHDR and CDR2 as SFDVKD. The CDR3 contains 14 residues. The CDR3 DNA reads as TGTGCCACCAGTGGACAGGGGGTCACCGGGGAGCTGTTTTTT. It yields the protein CATSGQGVTGELFF.

This clonotype was seen many times. The chain carries TRBV7-3 and TRBJ1-5; possible D gene TRBD1, 6 bases. This CDR3 spans 15 amino acids. Germline assignment: CDR1 SGHTA and CDR2 FQGTGA. V dropped 4 bases and J dropped 3 bases, with 13 bases sitting between them. This CDR3 is CASSSTGGDNQPQHF. Here the CDR3 DNA reads TGTGCCAGCAGCTCGACAGGTGGGGACAATCAGCCCCAGCATTTT.

This clonotype was seen many times. The chain employs TRBV28 and TRBJ2-3, with D unresolved. Germline values: CDR1 MDHEN, CDR2 SYDVKM. CDR3 size: 12 residues. V gave up 6 bases and J gave up 11 bases, with 15 bases separating them. CDR3 bases: TGTGCCAGCAGGGAAAGGGTGGGCAGGCAGTATTTT. It specifies CASRERVGRQYF.

Concerning this clonotype: In this CDR3 the conserved last residue, phenylalanine or tryptophan, is missing, so a read error is likely. V is TRBV6-4 and J is TRBJ2-2, with a weak D call TRBD2 (5 bases). This CDR3 comprises 18 residues. Trimming shortened V by 5 bases and J by 0 bases, and 19 bases separated the two germline ends. Germline V gives CDR1 MRHNA, CDR2 SNTAGT. DNA of the CDR3: TGTGCCAGCAGTATAACGTCACGGGCCGGGGCGAACACCGGGGAGCTGTTTCTT. As protein: CASSITSRAGANTGELFL.

The chain joins TRBV14 to TRBJ2-7; 9 nucleotides line up with TRBD2. J gave up 2 bases and V 5 bases, and 10 bases lay outside the gene matches. The CDR3 totals 16 residues. Germline V gene data show CDR1 as SGHDN and CDR2 as FVKESK. The CDR3, as DNA: TGTGCCAGCAGCAAAGGGGGAGCGGGAGGCGCCTACGAGCAGTACTTC. Protein sequence: CASSKGGAGGAYEQYF.

This clonotype was seen ten or more times. One base away lies a much larger clone, so this may be a sequencing read error. J is TRBJ2-5 and V is TRBV7-3; 8 bases fit TRBD1. The length of the CDR3 is 15 residues. Germline CDR1 reads SGHTA; CDR2 reads FQGTGA. CDR3: CASSLSGTGQETQHF. The DNA for the CDR3 is TGTGCCAGCAGCTTAAGCGGGACAGGCCAAGAGACCCAGCACTTC.

The chain links TRBV9 to TRBJ2-1, with D tentatively TRBD2 (6 bases). Germline V lookup: CDR1 SGDLS, CDR2 YYNGEE. With 5 bases removed from V and 0 bases from J, the gap between germline ends came to 9 bases. The CDR3 is made up of 14 amino acids. Here the CDR3 reads CASSGGNSYNEQFF. The CDR3 bases are TGTGCCAGCAGTGGGGGGAACTCCTACAATGAGCAGTTCTTC.